The 24 T cell receptor beta chains given below trace back to one sample, sequenced in a study of blood T cell repertoires in COVID-19. The repertoire was sequenced with immunoSEQ multiplex PCR; TCRdb's copy has only in-frame clones and lacks some. The sample holds more than 80,000 clones, over 60% seen once. Sequenced: peripheral blood. The receptors originated from a man older than 75 with COVID-19, enrolled during active disease.

This chain links TRBV6-1 with TRBJ1-2, with 9 positions matching TRBD1. The V and J ends lost 3 bases and 4 bases, in that order; junction bases with no gene match: 12. Germline CDR1 and CDR2: MNHNS and SASEGT. The CDR3 has 17 residues. CDR3 sequence: CASSDRGQGRNLYGYTF. The CDR3 coding sequence is TGTGCCAGCAGTGACCGGGGACAGGGCCGCAATCTCTATGGCTACACCTTC.

V is TRBV28 and J is TRBJ2-5, with D unclear. This CDR3 is built from 14 residues. Germline assignment: CDR1 MDHEN and CDR2 SYDVKM. Trimming left V 5 bases short and J 3 bases short, with 13 bases between. The CDR3 bases are TGTGCCAGCAGTACTTCACCCTTAGAAGAGACCCAGTACTTC. Its translation is CASSTSPLEETQYF.

The V call is TRBV9, the J call TRBJ2-3, with 10 bases identical to TRBD2. The CDR3 extends over 15 amino acids. Germline V lookup: CDR1 SGDLS, CDR2 YYNGEE. V dropped 0 bases and J dropped 5; count of bases not matched to a gene: 3. The CDR3 loop is CASSVASGRGDTQYF. CDR3 coding DNA: TGTGCCAGCAGCGTAGCGAGCGGGAGGGGAGATACGCAGTATTTT.

This chain joins TRBV10-3 and TRBJ2-7; D may be TRBD2 (5 bases). The CDR3 loop spans 17 amino acids. Trimming pared 3 bases from V and 10 bases from J, leaving 28 bases between. In germline, CDR1 is ENHRY, CDR2 SYGVKD. This chain's CDR3 is CAISEFSSGGSGSHQYF. CDR3 sequence (DNA): TGTGCCATCAGTGAATTCTCTTCCGGCGGGTCCGGGTCCCATCAGTACTTC.

V and J are TRBV6-5 and TRBJ2-5; 8 bases match TRBD2. V shed 7 bases and J 5 bases; nucleotides not matched to a gene: 12. Germline CDR1 reads MNHEY; CDR2 reads SVGAGI. This CDR3 has 15 amino acids. CDR3 DNA sequence: TGTGCCAGCACTTTTTCGGGGGGGGCGGCGGAGACCCAGTACTTC. It translates to CASTFSGGAAETQYF.

In this sample, this clone turned up a few times. The V and J genes are TRBV11-2 and TRBJ1-5; 9 nucleotides align to TRBD1. The trim removed 4 bases at V and 4 bases at J, leaving 5 bases unmatched. The CDR3 spans 15 residues. CDR1 and CDR2 from the germline V gene are SGHAT and FQNNGV. For the CDR3, the DNA is TGTGCCAGCAGCTCGGACAGGGGAGGGAATCAGCCCCAGCATTTT. It specifies CASSSDRGGNQPQHF.

The chain is built from TRBV10-2 and TRBJ2-2, with 9 bases matching TRBD2. CDR1 is WSHSY and CDR2 is SAAADI in the germline V gene. After removal of 0 bases from V and 7 bases from J, the junction contained 6 bases not matched to a gene. This CDR3 is 16 amino acids long. In DNA form, the CDR3 reads TGCGCCAGCAGTGAGTCGATAGCGGGAGTCGACGGGGAGCTGTTTTTT. Translation: CASSESIAGVDGELFF.

V is TRBV19 and J is TRBJ2-1; 12 bases map to TRBD2. This CDR3 spans 16 amino acids. Germline V gene data show CDR1 as LNHDA and CDR2 as SQIVND (reference sequence). The ends lost 5 bases at V and 4 bases at J; junction bases unmatched: 6. The CDR3: CASSSGLAGKYNEQFF. For the CDR3, the DNA is TGTGCCAGTAGTTCCGGACTAGCGGGGAAATACAATGAGCAGTTCTTC.

This clone has a handful of counts. The chain links TRBV5-1 to TRBJ2-5; 9 nucleotides align to TRBD2. This CDR3 is built from 14 residues. The trim removed 2 bases at V and 2 bases at J, leaving 1 base unmatched. Germline V lookup: CDR1 SGHRS, CDR2 YFSETQ. In nucleotides, the CDR3 is TGCGCCAGCAGCTTACTAGCGGGTCAAGAGACCCAGTACTTC. Translating gives CASSLLAGQETQYF.

This clone was counted a single time. The CDR3 sequence: CASSIQGVDNEQFF. The CDR3 DNA is TGTGCCAGTAGTATACAGGGGGTGGACAATGAGCAGTTCTTC. The chain joins TRBV19 to TRBJ2-1; 7 bases fit TRBD1. Looked up from germline, CDR1 is LNHDA and CDR2 is SQIVND (reference sequence). CDR3 size: 14 residues. Trimming took 2 bases from V and 5 from J; bases not matched to a gene: 3.

The V call is TRBV7-2, the J call TRBJ2-5, with 10 bases identical to TRBD1. The CDR3 totals 17 residues. Losses at the gene ends were 8 bases for V and 2 bases for J; bases not matched to a gene: 14. Germline CDR1 reads SGHTA; CDR2 reads FQGNSA. CDR3 in DNA: TGTGCCAGCTCGGACCCGGACAGGGGGAGGATACAAGAGACCCAGTACTTC. The encoded protein is CASSDPDRGRIQETQYF. The variable domain in full, completed from reference TRBV7-2 and TRBJ2-5, reads GAGVSQSPSNKVTEKGKDVELRCDPISGHTALYWYRQSLGQGLEFLIYFQGNSAPDKSGLPSDRFSAERTGGSVSTLTIQRTQQEDSAVYLCASSDPDRGRIQETQYFGPGTRLLVL.

V usage is TRBV19 and J usage is TRBJ1-2; D is perhaps TRBD1 (5 bases). The CDR3 extends over 14 amino acids. Germline V gene sequence: CDR1 LNHDA, CDR2 SQIVND (reference sequence). Between the trimmed V and J ends, which lost 5 bases and 1 base, there was a span of 11 bases. The CDR3 region has the DNA TGTGCCAGTAGTTTACTGACAGATAACTATGGCTACACCTTC. Its protein product is CASSLLTDNYGYTF.

V usage is TRBV6-5 and J usage is TRBJ1-2, with 12 bases fitting TRBD1. J gave up 4 bases and V 6 bases, and 3 bases lay outside the gene matches. The CDR3 is made up of 14 amino acids. Germline V CDR1 and CDR2: MNHEY, SVGAGI. The CDR3 region is CASRGTGGSYGYTF. The CDR3 DNA sequence: TGTGCCAGCAGGGGGACAGGGGGCAGCTATGGCTACACCTTC.

The rearrangement uses TRBV11-2 and TRBJ2-1; 13 nucleotides line up with TRBD2. Per the germline V gene, CDR1 is SGHAT and CDR2 is FQNNGV. V was pared by 5 bases and J by 7 bases, with 11 bases of the junction left unmatched. The CDR3 has 17 residues. The CDR3 loop is CASSLHGLAGVSNEQFF. In DNA, the CDR3 is TGTGCCAGCAGCCTACACGGACTAGCGGGAGTTAGTAATGAGCAGTTCTTC.

V gene TRBV4-3 combines with J gene TRBJ2-5; 8 bases map to TRBD2. This CDR3 spans 15 amino acids. J was trimmed by 4 bases and V by 4 bases; bases with no gene match: 8. Germline CDR1 reads LGHNA; CDR2 reads YSLEER. The CDR3 here is CASSPRREGPETQYF. The CDR3 nucleotides read TGCGCCAGCAGCCCTAGACGGGAGGGCCCAGAGACCCAGTACTTC.

The chain recombines TRBV5-3 with TRBJ1-6; TRBD1 might be the D (5 bases). TRBV5-3 is recorded as an ORF, its role being uncertain. The V gene lost 0 bases and the J gene lost 7 bases, with 11 bases spanning the gap. This CDR3 comprises 15 residues. The CDR3 nucleotides are TGTGCCAGAAGCTTGGATGACAGATTAAATTCACCCCTCCACTTT. This translates into CARSLDDRLNSPLHF.

Remarks on this clone: Other DNA sequences within the sample encode an identical CDR3. The rearrangement uses TRBV29-1 and TRBJ1-1, with D maybe TRBD1 (6 bases). V dropped 6 bases and J dropped 1 base, with 9 bases sitting between them. This CDR3 is built from 12 residues. From germline, CDR1 is SQVTM and CDR2 ANQGSEA. CDR3 residues: CSVAGENTEAFF. The CDR3 DNA sequence: TGCAGCGTGGCAGGGGAGAACACTGAAGCTTTCTTT.

The chain employs TRBV25-1 and TRBJ1-4; 10 bases are a match to TRBD1. Germline loops: CDR1 MGHDK, CDR2 SYGVNS. Unmatched junction bases numbered 9, after V lost 6 bases and J lost 5 bases. The CDR3 runs 16 residues. The chain's CDR3 is CASSDRTGGRNEKLFF. CDR3 coding DNA: TGTGCCAGCAGCGACAGGACAGGGGGAAGAAATGAAAAACTGTTTTTT.

The chain joins TRBV7-6 to TRBJ2-1; no clear D. Per germline, CDR1 SGHVS and CDR2 FNYEAQ. The CDR3 contains 15 residues. The ends were cut back, 1 base at V and 0 bases at J, with 7 bases in the middle. The CDR3 loop is CASSLDFSSYNEQFF. In DNA, the CDR3 is TGTGCCAGCAGCTTAGACTTTAGCTCCTACAATGAGCAGTTCTTC.

This chain uses TRBV6-5 with TRBJ2-1; 14 nucleotides agree with TRBD2. The V gene end was trimmed by 7 bases and the J gene end by 9 bases; junction bases not matched to a gene: 8. CDR3 size: 15 residues. Germline-derived CDR1 and CDR2 are MNHEY and SVGAGI. As DNA, the CDR3 is TGTGCCAGCAAGTCGGGACTAGCGGGAGTAGGTGAGCAGTTCTTC. Residues: CASKSGLAGVGEQFF.

The chain recombines TRBV3-1 (or the pseudogene TRBV3-2) with TRBJ1-4, with D unclear. Germline V CDR1 and CDR2: LGHDT, YNNKEL (reference sequence). The ends were cut back, 4 bases at V and 7 bases at J, with 13 bases in the middle. This CDR3 comprises 14 residues. The CDR3 DNA reads TGTGCCAGCAGCCCCTCGGGAGGGAGTGAAAAACTGTTTTTT. This gives the protein CASSPSGGSEKLFF.

This clone was seen a handful of times. The chain links TRBV28 to TRBJ1-1; D is ambiguous. The CDR3 has 13 amino acids. V shed 7 bases and J shed 8 bases, with 17 bases lying between them. The germline V gene has CDR1 MDHEN and CDR2 SYDVKM. The CDR3 spells CASNLLEGGEAFF. In DNA, the CDR3 is TGTGCCAGCAACCTCCTTGAAGGAGGAGAAGCTTTCTTT.

This clone appeared a single time. The rearrangement links TRBV6-5 to TRBJ1-5; possibly TRBD1 for D (5 bases). This CDR3 is built from 15 residues. The germline CDR1 and CDR2 sequences are MNHEY and SVGAGI. Trimming removed 2 bases at V and 7 bases at J, with 15 bases between. The DNA of the CDR3 is TGTGCCAGCAGTTACGATTCCTCAGGGCGGCAGCCCCAGCATTTT. Protein product: CASSYDSSGRQPQHF.

V and J are TRBV10-3 and TRBJ2-5, with TRBD1 matching 10 bases. CDR1 ENHRY and CDR2 SYGVKD come from the germline V gene. This CDR3 is built from 14 residues. V was pared by 9 bases and J by 4 bases, with 8 bases of the junction left unmatched. CDR3 loop: CAMGAGTGVETQYF. The CDR3 DNA is TGTGCCATGGGAGCCGGGACAGGGGTAGAGACCCAGTACTTC.